This passage covers 24 T cell receptor beta chains from one sample sequenced in a study of T cell responses to AZD1222 COVID-19 vaccine. Produced via immunoSEQ multiplex PCR; TCRdb's table is partial and in-frame only. The sample includes around 130,000 clones, more than 85% of them seen just once. The sequencing used peripheral blood, collected 28 days after the second AZD1222 dose. These receptor sequences come from an adult who received the AZD1222 COVID-19 vaccine.

J is TRBJ1-1 and V is TRBV18, with no clear D. This CDR3 spans 15 amino acids. Trimming stripped 0 bases from V and 3 bases from J, with 11 bases between. From germline, CDR1 is KGHSH and CDR2 LQKENI. This CDR3 is CASSPPQAPDTEAFF. CDR3 sequence (DNA): TGTGCCAGCTCACCACCGCAGGCCCCTGACACTGAAGCTTTCTTT.

The sample holds a few counts of this clone. The J gene is TRBJ2-7, the V gene TRBV18; D is ambiguous. The CDR3 runs to 14 residues. From germline, CDR1 is KGHSH and CDR2 LQKENI. The ends were cut back, 3 bases at V and 6 bases at J, with 15 bases in the middle. The CDR3 loop is CASSPDPVAVEQYV. The DNA for the CDR3 is TGTGCCAGCTCACCGGACCCTGTTGCGGTCGAGCAGTACGTC.

The chain is built from TRBV7-9 and TRBJ2-2, with D unclear. The CDR3 is 12 residues long. V lost 6 bases and J 6 bases, leaving 8 bases between the germline ends. CDR1 and CDR2 (germline): SEHNR, FQNEAQ (reference sequence). The CDR3 protein is CASRNNAGELFF. The CDR3 bases are TGTGCCAGCAGAAACAACGCCGGGGAGCTGTTTTTT.

V usage is TRBV5-1 and J usage is TRBJ2-2, with TRBD2 as a possible D gene (5 bases). Germline V lookup: CDR1 SGHRS, CDR2 YFSETQ. This CDR3 comprises 19 residues. V was trimmed by 4 bases and J by 1 base, leaving 23 bases between them. The CDR3 DNA is TGCGCCAGCAGCGGGTACAACCTCGGGGATATTCTGAACACCGGGGAGCTGTTTTTT. This codes for CASSGYNLGDILNTGELFF.

The CDR3 sequence is CASALRYGGWTEAFF. CDR3 DNA: TGTGCTAGTGCCCTCCGGTATGGGGGGTGGACTGAAGCTTTCTTT. This chain uses TRBV12-5 with TRBJ1-1; weak D call: TRBD1 (5 bases). Trimming stripped 7 bases from V and 5 bases from J, with 20 bases between. The CDR3 length is 15 residues. CDR1 is LGHNT, CDR2 FRNRAP, per germline.

In its sample, this clone was seen a few times. The V call is TRBV18, the J call TRBJ1-5; D perhaps matches TRBD1 (6 bases). Trimming took 2 bases from V and 3 from J, leaving 8 bases between them. This CDR3 is built from 14 residues. CDR1 KGHSH and CDR2 LQKENI come from the germline V gene. The CDR3 DNA reads as TGTGCCAGCTCACCAACAGGGACCAATCAGCCCCAGCATTTT. Residues: CASSPTGTNQPQHF.

The J gene is TRBJ1-2, the V gene TRBV5-1; 9 bases map to TRBD1. Trimming took 3 bases from V and 4 from J; bases not matched to a gene: 7. The CDR3 loop spans 15 amino acids. Germline V gene sequence: CDR1 SGHRS, CDR2 YFSETQ. CDR3 sequence: CASSSGGTGSYGYTF. The CDR3 DNA sequence: TGCGCCAGCAGCTCAGGGGGGACAGGGTCCTATGGCTACACCTTC.

J is TRBJ2-2 and V is TRBV3-1 (or the pseudogene TRBV3-2), with a weak D call TRBD2 (5 bases). Trimming stripped 4 bases from V and 3 bases from J, with 9 bases between. The germline CDR1 and CDR2 sequences are LGHDT and YNNKEL (reference sequence). The CDR3 has 14 residues. The CDR3 sequence is CASSPGIYTGELFF. The CDR3, as DNA: TGTGCCAGCAGCCCGGGGATTTACACCGGGGAGCTGTTTTTT.

V and J are TRBV11-1 and TRBJ1-3; D is unresolved. Trimming left V 5 bases short and J 0 bases short, with 8 bases between. CDR1 is SGHAT and CDR2 is FQDESV in the germline V gene (reference sequence). The CDR3 spans 14 residues. The CDR3 sequence: CASSPDSSGNTIYF. The CDR3, as DNA: TGTGCCAGCAGCCCGGATTCCTCTGGAAACACCATATATTTT.

The rearrangement uses TRBV6-1 and TRBJ1-4, with D perhaps TRBD1 (5 bases). The CDR3 has 16 amino acids. Deletions cut 3 bases from V and 0 bases from J, with 11 bases between. Germline V gene data show CDR1 as MNHNS and CDR2 as SASEGT. CDR3 amino acids: CASSDPGSATNEKLFF. Here the CDR3 DNA reads TGTGCCAGCAGTGACCCAGGGAGTGCAACTAATGAAAAACTGTTTTTT.

CDR3 sequence (DNA): TGTGCCAGCAGCCAGGGACCGCAGCAAGAGACCCAGTACTTC. Translating it yields CASSQGPQQETQYF. V gene TRBV3-1 (or the pseudogene TRBV3-2) combines with J gene TRBJ2-5, with D possibly being TRBD1 or TRBD2 (5 bases each). Germline CDR1 and CDR2: LGHDT and YNNKEL (reference sequence). The germline V and J ends were trimmed by 3 bases and 2 bases, with 10 bases remaining between them. CDR3 length: 14 amino acids.

The chain joins TRBV5-8 to TRBJ1-3; D gene uncertain. The CDR3 has 15 amino acids. Trimming shortened V by 0 bases and J by 3 bases, and 10 bases separated the two germline ends. Germline V gene data show CDR1 as SGHTS and CDR2 as YDEGEE. CDR3 sequence: CASSLGAAHGNTIYF. The CDR3 nucleotides are TGTGCCAGCAGCTTGGGGGCTGCTCATGGAAACACCATATATTTT.

This clone was seen a few times. The rearrangement joins TRBV11-3 to TRBJ1-4, with unresolved D. V lost 5 bases and J 7 bases, leaving 14 bases between the germline ends. This CDR3 is 14 amino acids long. The germline CDR1 and CDR2 sequences are SGHNT and YENEEA. As DNA, the CDR3 is TGTGCCAGCAGCCCTCGGACGGGGAGTGAAAAACTGTTTTTT. Protein product: CASSPRTGSEKLFF. Combining the CDR3 with reference TRBV11-3 and TRBJ1-4 gives the whole variable domain EAGVVQSPRYKIIEKKQPVAFWCNPISGHNTLYWYLQNLGQGPELLIRYENEEAVDDSQLPKDRFSAERLKGVDSTLKIQPAELGDSAVYLCASSPRTGSEKLFFGSGTQLSVL.

The J gene is TRBJ1-1, the V gene TRBV5-1; D call uncertain. The CDR3 consists of 14 residues. Looked up from germline, CDR1 is SGHRS and CDR2 is YFSETQ. With 5 bases removed from V and 0 bases from J, the gap between germline ends came to 11 bases. CDR3 sequence: CASRPPGVNTEAFF. CDR3 in DNA: TGCGCCAGCAGGCCTCCAGGTGTGAACACTGAAGCTTTCTTT.

A word on this clone: One junction end does not reproduce the germline sequence, and a read error may be involved. The CDR3 protein is CASSPISMGTQYF. DNA of the CDR3: TGTGCTAGCAGCCCTATAAGTATGGGTACGCAGTATTTT. This chain uses TRBV7-7 with TRBJ2-3; D unresolved. In germline, CDR1 is SSHAT, CDR2 FNYEAQ (reference sequence). CDR3 length equals 13 residues.

The chain is built from TRBV15 and TRBJ2-5; D tentatively fits TRBD1 or TRBD2 (5 bases each). V gave up 0 bases and J gave up 2 bases, with 13 bases separating them. The CDR3 sequence is 16 residues long. Germline V gives CDR1 LNHNV, CDR2 YYDKDF (reference sequence). The CDR3 DNA sequence: TGTGCCACCAGCAGAGATTTGGGGACCGGGCAAGAGACCCAGTACTTC. Protein product: CATSRDLGTGQETQYF.

This clone was detected a few times. The J gene is TRBJ2-7, the V gene TRBV9, with unresolved D. Germline assignment: CDR1 SGDLS and CDR2 YYNGEE. The CDR3 covers 15 residues. V lost 0 bases, J lost 3 bases, and 13 bases lay in between. In DNA form, the CDR3 reads TGTGCCAGCAGCGTAGGAGTCCCCGGAATCTACGAGCAGTACTTC. Its protein product is CASSVGVPGIYEQYF.

The rearrangement joins TRBV5-6 to TRBJ1-4; TRBD1 aligns across 11 bases. The CDR3 consists of 16 residues. V lost 4 bases to trimming and J lost 8 bases; unmatched junction nucleotides: 10. Germline assignment: CDR1 SGHDT and CDR2 YYEEEE. This chain's CDR3 is CASSPDFGTGGEKLFF. The CDR3 coding sequence is TGTGCCAGCAGCCCCGATTTCGGGACAGGGGGGGAAAAACTGTTTTTT.

This chain joins TRBV21-1 and TRBJ2-7; the D call of TRBD2 is as the table states it, not checked on the DNA. TRBV21-1 is a recognized pseudogene. This CDR3 is 14 amino acids long. The CDR3 loop reads CASSKAPRSYEQYV. DNA of the CDR3: TGTGCCAGCAGCAAAGCTCCACGGAGCTACGAGCAGTACGTC.

The rearrangement links TRBV19 to TRBJ1-3; 9 bases match TRBD1. The CDR3 extends over 18 amino acids. CDR1 is LNHDA, CDR2 SQIVND, per germline (reference sequence). The V segment lost 11 bases and the J segment 0 bases; nucleotides outside the gene matches: 17. The CDR3, as DNA: TGTGCCTGCACCACTAGAGGGCCACAGGGGGCCTCTGGAAACACCATATATTTT. This sequence encodes CACTTRGPQGASGNTIYF.

V gene TRBV6-5 combines with J gene TRBJ2-5; D is unclear. CDR1 MNHEY and CDR2 SVGAGI come from the germline V gene. Trimming took off 11 bases at V and 7 bases at J, with 11 bases between the two ends. This CDR3 is built from 10 residues. The CDR3 loop reads CASGYGTQYF. Written as DNA, the CDR3 is TGTGCCTCGGGCTACGGGACCCAGTACTTC.

This clone appeared a single time. The rearrangement uses TRBV10-3 and TRBJ2-4, with D tentatively TRBD1 or TRBD2 (5 bases each). The CDR3 length is 15 residues. CDR1 ENHRY and CDR2 SYGVKD come from the germline V gene. V was shortened by 3 bases and J by 8 bases, with 17 bases between the two germline ends. The DNA for the CDR3 is TGTGCCATCAGTGACGGGGACCTCGATGGGGACATTCAGTACTTC. Its protein is CAISDGDLDGDIQYF.

The chain couples TRBV6-1 to TRBJ2-2; 13 bases agree with TRBD2. This CDR3 is built from 15 residues. Germline-derived CDR1 and CDR2 are MNHNS and SASEGT. V lost 3 bases, J lost 6 bases, and 1 base stayed unmatched. The CDR3: CASSETSGGSGELFF. For the CDR3, the DNA is TGTGCCAGCAGTGAGACTAGCGGGGGGTCCGGGGAGCTGTTTTTT.

This chain links TRBV5-6 with TRBJ1-2, with a tentative D call TRBD1 (5 bases). The CDR3 runs 15 residues. V shed 0 bases and J shed 1 base, with 10 bases lying between them. From germline, CDR1 is SGHDT and CDR2 YYEEEE. The CDR3 sequence: CASSLGGRNNYGYTF. The CDR3, as DNA: TGTGCCAGCAGCTTGGGGGGACGGAATAACTATGGCTACACCTTC.